This T cell receptor beta chain was observed in a study of T-cell memory formation after mild COVID-19. The wider study: TCR clustering was largely donor specific.

This clonotype was seen only a few times. Its antigen is unknown. One entry per CDR3 protein results from TCRdb running MiXCR on the 5' RACE reads. The sample has a few hundred thousand distinct CDR3 sequences, roughly 19% seen once. Study outcomes and limitations: Memory from before infection featured some responding clones, which suggests cross-reactive memory joined. A second wave expanding day 15 to 37 was CD4+-biased; contracting clones were balanced.

CDR1 and CDR2 (germline): SGHTA, FQGNSA. Losses at the gene ends were 0 bases for V and 3 bases for J; bases not matched to a gene: 4. There are 15 residues in the CDR3. Sequencing was performed on PBMCs or a T cell subset sorted from them (not recorded which). This chain uses TRBV7-2 with TRBJ2-7, with 8 positions matching TRBD2. The TCR sequence derives from a man younger than 35 who had mild COVID-19 (a few samples of this study predate the infection). Cell type and time point are not known. The CDR3 DNA sequence: TGTGCCAGCAGCTTAGCTAGCGGGGCCCTCTACGAGCAGTACTTC. Protein: CASSLASGALYEQYF.